The present entry profiles one T cell receptor beta chain with its context. Profiled with immunoSEQ multiplex PCR; TCRdb holds only in-frame clones, not every one. The sample lists fewer than 800,000 clones; around 90% were seen once. Stated treatment: some 20 received Ad26.COV2.S at low or high dose, single or two shots; about five received placebo; per-sample allocation not given. Specimens were obtained on day 63 following the first vaccine or placebo injection. In Boston, an adult donor aged 18-55 years took part. The data originate from a study of Ad26.COV2.S vaccination and SARS-CoV-2 variants. Study as a whole: Donor participated within the Ad26.COV2.S arm of the COV1001 trial. In the study, Ad26.COV2.S was injected intramuscularly once, or twice 56 days apart.

This receptor was obtained from a person aged 18-60 years who received the Ad26.COV2.S COVID-19 vaccine or a placebo. The input for sequencing was peripheral blood, taken in a trial of Ad26.COV2.S vaccine versus placebo.

This chain's CDR3 is CASSQAPGVGAFF. The CDR3 region has the DNA TGTGCCAGCAGCCAAGCCCCAGGGGTTGGCGCTTTCTTT. This chain links TRBV14 with TRBJ1-1, with D possibly TRBD1 on 6 matching bases. The CDR3 runs 13 residues. V was shortened by 1 base and J by 11 bases, with 14 bases between the two germline ends. Germline CDR1 SGHDN, CDR2 FVKESK.